The rows below give T cell receptor beta chains drawn from one sample of a study of T cells in pancreatic ductal adenocarcinoma. Profiling relied on immunoSEQ multiplex PCR, and the TCRdb table lists in-frame clones only, not all of them. There are more than 25,000 clones in the sample; more than 80% occur only once, and less than 2.5% lies in the top ten. The sequencing sample was made of PBMCs. These receptors came from a human donor with pancreatic ductal adenocarcinoma. Each CDR3 is given with its conserved first and last residue. D genes are given only for firm matches. Only part of the rows carry a size: once, few, many, or a class if the clone is expanded.

TRBJ1-3	TRBV5-1	-	-	CASSLGMSSGNTIYF	TGCGCCAGCAGCTTAGGCATGAGCTCTGGAAACACCATATATTTT
TRBJ2-3	TRBV19	-	-	CASSNVVGTDTQYF	TGTGCCAGTAGCAATGTCGTGGGCACAGATACGCAGTATTTT
TRBJ2-5	TRBV5-6	TRBD1	-	CASSLQGRGKTQYF	TGTGCCAGCAGCTTACAGGGGCGCGGAAAGACCCAGTACTTC
TRBJ1-2	TRBV6-6	-	-	CASRPWGALPNYGYTF	TGTGCCAGCAGGCCCTGGGGGGCGCTCCCTAACTATGGCTACACCTTC
TRBJ2-5	TRBV4-2	-	-	CASSLGKQETQYF	TGTGCCAGCAGCTTGGGAAAACAAGAGACCCAGTACTTC
TRBJ2-1	TRBV7-9	-	-	CASSPGGNNEQFF	TGTGCCAGCAGCCCGGGGGGCAATAATGAGCAGTTCTTC
TRBJ1-2	TRBV18	TRBD1	-	CASSRGTDRFYGYTF	TGTGCCAGCTCACGCGGGACAGATAGGTTCTATGGCTACACCTTC
TRBJ1-2	TRBV5-1	-	-	CASSLYGGDYGYTF	TGCGCCAGCAGCTTGTATGGGGGGGACTATGGCTACACCTTC
TRBJ1-1	TRBV10-3	-	once	CAISEDRIGPAFF	TGTGCCATCAGTGAGGACAGGATCGGGCCAGCTTTCTTT
TRBJ1-1	TRBV4-1	TRBD1	-	CASSQHLGQGQNTEAFF	TGCGCCAGCAGCCAGCACCTGGGACAGGGTCAGAACACTGAAGCTTTCTTT
TRBJ1-4	TRBV7-2	TRBD1	-	CASSLARGQVREKLFF	TGTGCCAGCAGCTTAGCTCGAGGACAGGTTCGCGAAAAACTGTTTTTT
TRBJ2-5	TRBV7-6	TRBD1	-	CASSITGTGLIETQYF	TGTGCCAGCAGCATCACCGGGACAGGGTTAATAGAGACCCAGTACTTC
TRBJ2-7	TRBV11-2	TRBD2	once	CASSSPLLAGGGEQYF	TGTGCCAGCAGCTCCCCTCTACTAGCGGGAGGCGGCGAGCAGTACTTC
TRBJ2-7	TRBV9	-	-	CASSREGGYEQYF	TGTGCCAGCAGCCGTGAGGGGGGGTACGAGCAGTACTTC
TRBJ2-3	TRBV5-1	-	-	CASRSGQNTDTQYF	TGCGCCAGCAGGTCGGGTCAGAACACAGATACGCAGTATTTT
TRBJ1-2	TRBV5-8	-	-	CASSLGLSGNYGYTF	TGTGCCAGCAGCTTGGGATTATCCGGCAACTATGGCTACACCTTC
TRBJ2-7	TRBV5-1	TRBD2	-	CASSLTGASGVPYEQYF	TGCGCCAGCAGCTTGACCGGGGCTAGCGGAGTCCCCTACGAGCAGTACTTC
TRBJ1-6	TRBV5-1	-	-	CASRSTPGTVNSPLHF	TGCGCCAGCAGATCAACCCCCGGGACGGTTAATTCACCCCTCCACTTT
TRBJ1-2	TRBV29-1	-	-	CSVDRGGPYMDYGYTF	TGCAGCGTTGATCGGGGGGGGCCCTATATGGACTATGGCTACACCTTC
TRBJ1-1	TRBV7-9	-	-	CASSLTRGGRSEAFF	TGTGCCAGCAGCTTAACCCGGGGAGGGCGGTCTGAAGCTTTCTTT
TRBJ2-7	TRBV28	-	-	CASSLGMREQYF	TGTGCCAGCAGTTTAGGGATGCGGGAGCAGTACTTC
TRBJ2-7	TRBV4-1	TRBD1	-	CASSQAEGQSYEQYF	TGCGCCAGCAGCCAAGCAGAGGGACAGTCCTACGAGCAGTACTTC
TRBJ1-5	TRBV19	-	-	CASSTSKYSNQPQHF	TGTGCCAGTAGTACCTCTAAATATAGCAATCAGCCCCAGCATTTT
TRBJ2-7	TRBV18	TRBD2	-	CASSPPSGGVYEQYF	TGTGCCAGCTCACCACCGAGCGGGGGAGTTTACGAGCAGTACTTC
TRBJ1-5	TRBV21-1	-	-	CATEKGPIKVNQPQHF	TGTGCCACCGAAAAGGGCCCAATCAAGGTCAATCAGCCCCAGCATTTT
TRBJ2-1	TRBV14	TRBD2	-	CASSQDAAGGPRDEQFF	TGTGCCAGCAGCCAAGATGCCGCGGGAGGGCCTAGAGATGAGCAGTTCTTC
TRBJ2-3	TRBV11-2	-	-	CASSLGAGSLGSGTDTQYF	TGTGCCAGCAGCTTAGGGGCGGGATCACTGGGGTCGGGGACAGATACGCAGTATTTT
TRBJ2-5	TRBV10-3	-	-	CAISPGVVETQYF	TGTGCCATCTCACCGGGGGTGGTCGAGACCCAGTACTTC
TRBJ2-7	TRBV4-1	TRBD1	-	CASSRIPGQGYEQYF	TGCGCCAGCAGTCGCATCCCGGGACAGGGGTACGAGCAGTACTTC
TRBJ2-7	TRBV7-2	TRBD1	-	CASSLAWDRATYEQYF	TGTGCCAGCAGCTTAGCGTGGGACAGGGCAACCTACGAGCAGTACTTC
TRBJ2-1	TRBV2	TRBD2	-	CASSEQAGGLYNEQFF	TGTGCCAGCAGTGAACAAGCGGGAGGTCTTTACAATGAGCAGTTCTTC
TRBJ1-3	TRBV28	-	-	CASSKQSSGNTIYF	TGTGCCAGCAGTAAACAGAGCTCTGGAAACACCATATATTTT
TRBJ2-1	TRBV4-1	TRBD2	-	CASSHRGAGGAYNEQFF	TGCGCCAGCAGCCACCGCGGCGCTGGGGGGGCCTACAATGAGCAGTTCTTC
TRBJ1-4	TRBV5-1	TRBD1	-	CASSPGGLNEKLFF	TGCGCCAGCAGCCCAGGGGGACTTAATGAAAAACTGTTTTTT
TRBJ2-7	TRBV28	TRBD2	once	CASSYGRATYEQYF	TGTGCCAGCAGTTACGGGAGGGCTACGTACGAGCAGTACTTC
TRBJ2-5	TRBV15	-	-	CATGRGGGETQYF	TGTGCCACCGGCAGAGGCGGCGGGGAGACCCAGTACTTC
TRBJ1-2	TRBV2	-	-	CASIGAWVANYGYTF	TGTGCCAGCATAGGGGCCTGGGTGGCTAACTATGGCTACACCTTC
TRBJ2-7	TRBV5-1	-	-	CASSLVDQTYEQYF	TGCGCCAGCAGCTTGGTTGACCAGACCTACGAGCAGTACTTC
TRBJ2-1	TRBV19	-	-	CASSGVREQFF	TGTGCCAGTTCGGGAGTGAGGGAGCAGTTCTTC
TRBJ1-1	TRBV14	-	-	CASSLKMNTEAFF	TGTGCCAGCAGCCTGAAGATGAACACTGAAGCTTTCTTT
TRBJ1-3	TRBV11-2	-	-	CASSSWRVGASTGNTIYF	TGTGCCAGCAGCTCATGGCGTGTGGGGGCTTCGACTGGAAACACCATATATTTT
TRBJ2-7	TRBV29-1	-	-	CSVVRLDRSEQYF	TGCAGCGTTGTTCGACTAGATCGGTCCGAGCAGTACTTC
TRBJ2-3	TRBV2	TRBD1	-	CASNRGQPSTDTQYF	TGTGCCAGCAATAGGGGACAGCCTAGCACAGATACGCAGTATTTT
TRBJ2-7	TRBV25-1	TRBD2	-	CASSNQGTSGSEQYF	TGTGCCAGCAGTAATCAGGGGACTAGCGGCTCCGAGCAGTACTTC
TRBJ2-1	TRBV27	-	-	CASSLSGDLGYNEQFF	TGTGCCAGCAGTTTATCAGGGGATTTGGGGTACAATGAGCAGTTCTTC
TRBJ2-5	TRBV28	TRBD2	-	CASSLWTSGSETQYF	TGTGCCAGCAGTTTATGGACTAGCGGGAGTGAGACCCAGTACTTC
TRBJ1-2	TRBV30	-	-	CAWGGQQRYTF	TGTGCCTGGGGAGGACAGCAACGCTACACCTTC
TRBJ1-1	TRBV11-3	-	-	CASSLWSGDGTEAFF	TGTGCCAGCAGCTTATGGTCAGGGGATGGCACTGAAGCTTTCTTT
TRBJ2-1	TRBV9	-	-	CASSVSPTSYNEQFF	TGTGCCAGCAGCGTAAGTCCCACTTCCTACAATGAGCAGTTCTTC
TRBJ2-2	TRBV5-1	-	-	CASSFPDSGGWNTGELFF	TGCGCCAGCAGCTTTCCCGATAGCGGAGGTTGGAACACCGGGGAGCTGTTTTTT
TRBJ2-5	TRBV19	TRBD2	-	CASGSGGETQYF	TGTGCCAGTGGGTCCGGGGGGGAGACCCAGTACTTC